Given below is one T cell receptor (beta chain) in context. Its antigen is unknown. The assay was immunoSEQ multiplex PCR, and TCRdb's table has in-frame clones only and misses some. The sample yields fewer than 55,000 clones, roughly four fifths seen once. The V gene's germline CDR1 is WSHSY and CDR2 SAAADI. Trimming removed 6 bases from V and 4 bases from J, with 15 bases in between. This CDR3 is 15 amino acids long. The data were obtained in a study of OX40 agonist ivuxolimab in advanced cancers. Study overall: An anti-OX40 (CD134) antibody with agonistic activity, ivuxolimab, was administered to patients. It was permissible to have had prior anti-PD-1, anti-PD-L1 or anti-CTLA-4 therapy, and less than 45% had some. The study's findings and limits: Both CD4+ and CD8+ T cell populations in blood had undergone clonal expansion by week 6 at 0.1 to 3.0 mg/kg.

Autoimmune disease history or systemic immunosuppression excluded patients. The sample in question was CD4+ or CD8+ T cells sorted from blood, obtained in a trial of the OX40 agonist ivuxolimab. This chain uses TRBV10-2 with TRBJ2-2; D call uncertain. This receptor was identified in an adult with an advanced solid tumor such as melanoma, head and neck, liver or kidney cancer. The CDR3 loop reads CASRDPRLGTGELFF. The CDR3 DNA is TGCGCCAGCAGGGACCCCCGATTGGGCACCGGGGAGCTGTTTTTT.